The 10 T cell receptor beta chains presented below share a single source sample, sequenced in a study of memory CD4+ T cells and cytomegalovirus serostatus (dated by TCRdb to between 2019 and 2020). The library was produced with the immunoSEQ multiplex PCR assay. The table comes from immuneACCESS by way of TCRdb, which keeps in-frame sequences with V and J called. Part of the clones is missing from these tables; in studies checked, under half for an unresolved V gene and the rest for unknown reasons. This sample has some 40,000 clones in its table, and approximately 79% of those were observed once. The top ten constitute approximately 5% of the sample. Single viable CD3+CD4+CD8-CD45RO+ cells were sorted as memory CD4+ T cells on a FACSAria II. Sequencing used memory CD4+ T cells from blood. The source is an adult in good health and CMV-seropositive.

The chain recombines TRBV11-2 with TRBJ2-3, with a weak D call TRBD1 (5 bases). The CDR3 sequence is 12 residues long. Trimming pared 7 bases from V and 4 bases from J, leaving 9 bases between. Germline V lookup: CDR1 SGHAT, CDR2 FQNNGV. The CDR3 sequence: CASNKGSDTQYF. CDR3 DNA: TGTGCCAGCAATAAGGGGTCAGATACGCAGTATTTT.

The rearrangement links TRBV5-1 to TRBJ2-1, with 8 bases that match TRBD1. This CDR3 region has 16 residues. The germline CDR1 and CDR2 sequences are SGHRS and YFSETQ. V trimming: 4 bases; J trimming: 1 base; junction bases outside the gene matches: 7. The CDR3 coding sequence is TGCGCCAGCAGCCCGAGACAGGGGAGTTCCTACAATGAGCAGTTCTTC. This translates into CASSPRQGSSYNEQFF.

The chain is built from TRBV4-1 and TRBJ1-4; D gene unclear. The CDR3 runs 14 residues. The germline CDR1 and CDR2 sequences are MGHRA and YSYEKL. V was cut by 1 base and J by 5 bases, with 8 bases left in between. In DNA, the CDR3 is TGCGCCAGCAGCCAAGGTTATCGGAATGAAAAACTGTTTTTT. Amino acids: CASSQGYRNEKLFF.

This chain uses TRBV4-2 with TRBJ2-7; 14 bases agree with TRBD2. The V and J ends lost 3 bases and 0 bases, in that order; junction bases with no gene match: 1. This CDR3 spans 16 amino acids. CDR1 is LGHNA, CDR2 YNFKEQ, per germline. CDR3 nucleotide sequence: TGTGCCAGCAGCCATGGGACTAGCGGGAGCTCCTACGAGCAGTACTTC. This encodes CASSHGTSGSSYEQYF.

The sample holds one count of this clone. CDR3 protein: CASSVEPYTGELFF. The CDR3, as DNA: TGTGCCAGCAGTGTTGAGCCTTACACCGGGGAGCTGTTTTTT. This rearrangement joins TRBV6-4 to TRBJ2-2; D gene unclear. The CDR3 loop spans 14 amino acids. CDR1 and CDR2 from the germline V gene are MRHNA and SNTAGT. V dropped 4 bases and J dropped 3 bases, with 9 bases sitting between them.

By its share, this clone is medium-sized. This sequence joins TRBV6-1 and TRBJ1-5; D call uncertain. Germline CDR1 is MNHNS and CDR2 is SASEGT. Trimming pared 7 bases from V and 6 bases from J, leaving 16 bases between. This CDR3 comprises 14 residues. The CDR3 is CASTVDGLGQPQHF. CDR3 coding DNA: TGTGCCAGCACCGTCGACGGGTTGGGTCAGCCCCAGCATTTT.

This CDR3 is CASSLEPGTGYQPQHF. In DNA form, the CDR3 reads TGCGCCAGCAGCTTAGAACCGGGGACAGGATATCAGCCCCAGCATTTT. The V and J genes are TRBV5-1 and TRBJ1-5; 8 bases agree with TRBD1. The J segment lost 5 bases and the V segment lost 2 bases, leaving 9 bases of the junction unmatched. Germline V gives CDR1 SGHRS, CDR2 YFSETQ. CDR3 length: 16 amino acids.

This chain connects TRBV5-6 to TRBJ1-5; a weak D match, TRBD1 (5 bases). CDR1 and CDR2 from the germline V gene are SGHDT and YYEEEE. The CDR3 is made up of 15 amino acids. Trimming shortened V by 3 bases and J by 5 bases, and 15 bases separated the two germline ends. The CDR3 protein is CASSSLGGEDQPQHF. Written as DNA, the CDR3 is TGTGCCAGCAGCTCTCTGGGGGGGGAAGATCAGCCCCAGCATTTT. Supplemented by reference TRBV5-6 and TRBJ1-5, the full variable domain reads DAGVTQSPTHLIKTRGQQVTLRCSPKSGHDTVSWYQQALGQGPQFIFQYYEEEERQRGNFPDRFSGHQFPNYSSELNVNALLLGDSALYLCASSSLGGEDQPQHFGDGTRLSIL.

This chain uses TRBV5-1 with TRBJ1-1; no clear D. Trimming removed 0 bases at V and 3 bases at J, with 0 bases between. The CDR3 is 11 residues long. Germline-derived CDR1 and CDR2 are SGHRS and YFSETQ. The CDR3 region is CASSLDTEAFF. Written as DNA, the CDR3 is TGCGCCAGCAGCTTGGACACTGAAGCTTTCTTT.

Written as DNA, the CDR3 is TGTGCCAGCAGTACCCCGCCGGGAACCTATAATTCACCCCTCCACTTT. This codes for CASSTPPGTYNSPLHF. The V and J genes are TRBV2 and TRBJ1-6; D gene unclear. Between the trimmed V and J ends, which lost 5 bases and 2 bases, there was a span of 13 bases. Germline values: CDR1 SNHLY, CDR2 FYNNEI. CDR3 size: 16 residues.